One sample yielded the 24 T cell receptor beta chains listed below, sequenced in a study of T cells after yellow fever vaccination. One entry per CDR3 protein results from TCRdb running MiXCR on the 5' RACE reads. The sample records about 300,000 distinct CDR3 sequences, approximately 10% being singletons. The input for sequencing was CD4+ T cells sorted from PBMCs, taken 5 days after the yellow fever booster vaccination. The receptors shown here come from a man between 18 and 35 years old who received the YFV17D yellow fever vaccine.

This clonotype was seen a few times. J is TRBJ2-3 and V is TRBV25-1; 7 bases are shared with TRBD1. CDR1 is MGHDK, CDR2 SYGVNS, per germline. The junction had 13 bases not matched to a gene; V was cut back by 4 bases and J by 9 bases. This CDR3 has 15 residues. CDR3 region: CASSGGRGTRNTQYF. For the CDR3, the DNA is TGTGCCAGCAGTGGGGGCAGGGGGACCAGGAACACGCAGTATTTT.

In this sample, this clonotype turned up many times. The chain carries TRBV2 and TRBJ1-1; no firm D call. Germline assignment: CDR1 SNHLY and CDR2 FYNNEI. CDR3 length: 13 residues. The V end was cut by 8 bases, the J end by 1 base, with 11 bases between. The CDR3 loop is CASRYSPNTEAFF. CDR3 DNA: TGTGCCAGCCGTTACAGCCCGAACACTGAAGCTTTCTTT.

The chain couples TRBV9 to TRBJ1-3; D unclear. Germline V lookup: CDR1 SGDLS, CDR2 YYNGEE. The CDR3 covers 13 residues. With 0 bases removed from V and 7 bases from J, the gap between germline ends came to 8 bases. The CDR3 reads CASSVAPWNTIYF. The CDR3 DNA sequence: TGTGCCAGCAGCGTAGCACCGTGGAACACCATATATTTT.

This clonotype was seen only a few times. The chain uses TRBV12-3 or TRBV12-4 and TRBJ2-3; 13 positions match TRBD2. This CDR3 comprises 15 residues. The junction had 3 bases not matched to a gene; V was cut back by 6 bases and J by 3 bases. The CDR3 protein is CASSAGLAGTDTQYF. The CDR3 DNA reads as TGTGCCAGCAGCGCGGGACTAGCGGGGACAGATACGCAGTATTTT.

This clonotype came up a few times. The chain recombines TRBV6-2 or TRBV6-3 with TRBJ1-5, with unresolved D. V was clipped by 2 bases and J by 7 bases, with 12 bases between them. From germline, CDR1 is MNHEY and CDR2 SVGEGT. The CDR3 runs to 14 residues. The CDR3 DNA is TGTGCCAGCAGTTACCCACAGTGGGAGCAGCCCCAGCATTTT. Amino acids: CASSYPQWEQPQHF.

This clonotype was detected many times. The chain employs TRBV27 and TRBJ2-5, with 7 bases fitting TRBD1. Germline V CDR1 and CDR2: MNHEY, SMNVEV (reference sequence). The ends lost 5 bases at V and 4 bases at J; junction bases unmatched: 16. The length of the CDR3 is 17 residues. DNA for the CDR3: TGTGCCAGCAGTATAAGACAGGGTCGAGGGTTTGGAGAGACCCAGTACTTC. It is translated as CASSIRQGRGFGETQYF.

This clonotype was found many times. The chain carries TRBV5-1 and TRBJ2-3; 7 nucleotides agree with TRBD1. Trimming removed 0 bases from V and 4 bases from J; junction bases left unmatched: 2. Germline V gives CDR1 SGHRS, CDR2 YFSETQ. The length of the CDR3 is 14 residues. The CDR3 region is CASSLVQGADTQYF. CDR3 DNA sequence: TGCGCCAGCAGCTTGGTTCAGGGGGCAGATACGCAGTATTTT. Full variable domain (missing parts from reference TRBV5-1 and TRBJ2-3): KAGVTQTPRYLIKTRGQQVTLSCSPISGHRSVSWYQQTPGQGLQFLFEYFSETQRNKGNFPGRFSGRQFSNSRSEMNVSTLELGDSALYLCASSLVQGADTQYFGPGTRLTVL.

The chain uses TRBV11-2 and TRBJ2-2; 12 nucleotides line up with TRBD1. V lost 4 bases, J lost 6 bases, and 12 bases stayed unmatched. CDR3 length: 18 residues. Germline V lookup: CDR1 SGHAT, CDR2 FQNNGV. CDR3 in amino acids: CASSSPGWDRGPAGELFF. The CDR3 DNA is TGTGCCAGCAGCTCACCCGGGTGGGACAGGGGGCCAGCCGGGGAGCTGTTTTTT.

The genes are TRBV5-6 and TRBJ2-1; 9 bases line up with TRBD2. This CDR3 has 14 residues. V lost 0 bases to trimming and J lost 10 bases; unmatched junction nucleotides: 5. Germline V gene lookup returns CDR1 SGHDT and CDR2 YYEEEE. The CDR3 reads CASSLGLAAQEQFF. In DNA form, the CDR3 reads TGTGCCAGCAGCTTGGGACTAGCGGCCCAGGAGCAGTTCTTC.

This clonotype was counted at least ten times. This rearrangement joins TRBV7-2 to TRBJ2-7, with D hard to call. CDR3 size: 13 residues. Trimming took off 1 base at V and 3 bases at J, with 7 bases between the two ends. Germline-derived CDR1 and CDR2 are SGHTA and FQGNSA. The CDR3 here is CASSLGPNYEQYF. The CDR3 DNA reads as TGTGCCAGCAGCTTAGGTCCTAACTACGAGCAGTACTTC. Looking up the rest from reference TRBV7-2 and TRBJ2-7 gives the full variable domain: GAGVSQSPSNKVTEKGKDVELRCDPISGHTALYWYRQSLGQGLEFLIYFQGNSAPDKSGLPSDRFSAERTGGSVSTLTIQRTQQEDSAVYLCASSLGPNYEQYFGPGTRLTVT.

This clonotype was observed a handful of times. In nucleotides, the CDR3 is TGCGCCAGCAGCCGAACTAGCGGGGTTGCGGAGACCCAGTACTTC. It translates to CASSRTSGVAETQYF. The V gene is TRBV5-1, the J gene TRBJ2-5, with TRBD2 matching over 10 bases. This CDR3 contains 15 residues. V lost 4 bases, J lost 5 bases, and 8 bases stayed unmatched. The germline CDR1 and CDR2 sequences are SGHRS and YFSETQ. Supplemented by reference TRBV5-1 and TRBJ2-5, the full variable domain reads KAGVTQTPRYLIKTRGQQVTLSCSPISGHRSVSWYQQTPGQGLQFLFEYFSETQRNKGNFPGRFSGRQFSNSRSEMNVSTLELGDSALYLCASSRTSGVAETQYFGPGTRLLVL.

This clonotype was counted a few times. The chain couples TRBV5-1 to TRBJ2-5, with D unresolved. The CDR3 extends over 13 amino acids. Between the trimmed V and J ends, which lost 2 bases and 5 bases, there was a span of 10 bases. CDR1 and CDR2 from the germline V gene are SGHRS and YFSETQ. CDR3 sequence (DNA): TGCGCCAGCAGCTTTGATGTCCGTGAGACCCAGTACTTC. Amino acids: CASSFDVRETQYF.

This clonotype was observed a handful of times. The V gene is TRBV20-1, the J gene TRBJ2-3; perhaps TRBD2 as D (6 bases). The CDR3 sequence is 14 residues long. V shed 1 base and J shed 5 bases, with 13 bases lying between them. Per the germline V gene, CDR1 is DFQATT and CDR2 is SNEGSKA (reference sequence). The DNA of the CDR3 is TGCAGTGCTAGAGTTCCTCGGGGGAGAGATACGCAGTATTTT. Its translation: CSARVPRGRDTQYF.

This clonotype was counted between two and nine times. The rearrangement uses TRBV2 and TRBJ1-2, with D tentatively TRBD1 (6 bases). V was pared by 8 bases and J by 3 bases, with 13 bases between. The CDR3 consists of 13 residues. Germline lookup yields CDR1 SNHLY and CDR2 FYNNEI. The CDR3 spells CASLQDSYYGYTF. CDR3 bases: TGTGCCAGCTTACAGGACAGCTACTATGGCTACACCTTC.

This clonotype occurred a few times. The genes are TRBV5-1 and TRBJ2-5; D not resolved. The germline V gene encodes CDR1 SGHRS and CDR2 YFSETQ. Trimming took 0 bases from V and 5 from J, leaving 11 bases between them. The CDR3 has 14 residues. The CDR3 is CASSLGTLGETQYF. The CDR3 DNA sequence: TGCGCCAGCAGCTTGGGGACGTTGGGGGAGACCCAGTACTTC. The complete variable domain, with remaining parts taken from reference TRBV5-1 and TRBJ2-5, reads KAGVTQTPRYLIKTRGQQVTLSCSPISGHRSVSWYQQTPGQGLQFLFEYFSETQRNKGNFPGRFSGRQFSNSRSEMNVSTLELGDSALYLCASSLGTLGETQYFGPGTRLLVL.

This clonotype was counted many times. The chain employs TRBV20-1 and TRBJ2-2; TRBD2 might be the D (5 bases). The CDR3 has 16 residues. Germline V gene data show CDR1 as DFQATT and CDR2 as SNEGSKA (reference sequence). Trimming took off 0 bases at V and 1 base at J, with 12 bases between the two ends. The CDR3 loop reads CSARDLYGENTGELFF. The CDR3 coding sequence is TGCAGTGCTAGAGATTTATACGGGGAGAACACCGGGGAGCTGTTTTTT.

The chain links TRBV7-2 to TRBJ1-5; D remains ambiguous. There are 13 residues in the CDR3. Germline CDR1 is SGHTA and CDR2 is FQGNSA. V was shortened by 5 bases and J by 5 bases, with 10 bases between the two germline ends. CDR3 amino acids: CASSNRRDQPQHF. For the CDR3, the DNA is TGTGCCAGCAGCAATCGAAGGGATCAGCCCCAGCATTTT.

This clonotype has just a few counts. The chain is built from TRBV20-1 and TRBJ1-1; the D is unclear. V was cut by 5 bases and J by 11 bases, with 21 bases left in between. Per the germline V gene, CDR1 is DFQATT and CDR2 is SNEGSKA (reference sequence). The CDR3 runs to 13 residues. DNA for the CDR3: TGCAGTGCTCTTTTTCCTCCGGGTAGTCATGCTTTCTTT. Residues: CSALFPPGSHAFF.

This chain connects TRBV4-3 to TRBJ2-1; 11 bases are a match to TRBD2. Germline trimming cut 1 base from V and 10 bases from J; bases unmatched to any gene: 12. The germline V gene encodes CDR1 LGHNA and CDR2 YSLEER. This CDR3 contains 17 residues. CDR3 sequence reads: CASSQVNFRLAGLEQFF. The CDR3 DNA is TGCGCCAGCAGCCAAGTAAATTTCCGACTAGCGGGGTTAGAGCAGTTCTTC.

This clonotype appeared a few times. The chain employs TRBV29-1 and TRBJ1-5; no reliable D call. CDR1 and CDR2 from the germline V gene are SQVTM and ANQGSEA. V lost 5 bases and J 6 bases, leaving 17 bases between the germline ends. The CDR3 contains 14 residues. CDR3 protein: CSVREVGSGQPQHF. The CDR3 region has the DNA TGCAGCGTTAGGGAGGTCGGGAGTGGTCAGCCCCAGCATTTT. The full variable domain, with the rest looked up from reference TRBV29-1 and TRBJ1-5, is SAVISQKPSRDICQRGTSLTIQCQVDSQVTMMFWYRQQPGQSLTLIATANQGSEATYESGFVIDKFPISRPNLTFSTLTVSNMSPEDSSIYLCSVREVGSGQPQHFGDGTRLSIL.

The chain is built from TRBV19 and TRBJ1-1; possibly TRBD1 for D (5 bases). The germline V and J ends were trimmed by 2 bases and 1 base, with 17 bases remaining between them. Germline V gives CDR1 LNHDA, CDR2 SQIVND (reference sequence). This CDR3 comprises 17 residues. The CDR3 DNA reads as TGTGCCAGTAGTATACAGGGACCCTCATTCCCGAACACTGAAGCTTTCTTT. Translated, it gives CASSIQGPSFPNTEAFF.

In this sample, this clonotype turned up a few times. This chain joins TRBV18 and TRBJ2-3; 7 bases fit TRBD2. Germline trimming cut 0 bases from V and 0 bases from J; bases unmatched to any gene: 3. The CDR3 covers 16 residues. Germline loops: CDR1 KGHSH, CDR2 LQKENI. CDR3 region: CASSPPIAGSTDTQYF. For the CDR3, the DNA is TGTGCCAGCTCACCACCGATAGCGGGTAGCACAGATACGCAGTATTTT. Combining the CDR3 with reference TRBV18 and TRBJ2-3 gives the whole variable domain NAGVMQNPRHLVRRRGQEARLRCSPMKGHSHVYWYRQLPEEGLKFMVYLQKENIIDESGMPKERFSAEFPKEGPSILRIQQVVRGDSAAYFCASSPPIAGSTDTQYFGPGTRLTVL.

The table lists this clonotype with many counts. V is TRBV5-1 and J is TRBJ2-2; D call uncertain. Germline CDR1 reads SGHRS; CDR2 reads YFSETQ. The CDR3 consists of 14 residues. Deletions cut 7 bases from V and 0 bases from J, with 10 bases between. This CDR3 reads CASGMETNTGELFF. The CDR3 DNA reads TGCGCCAGCGGAATGGAGACGAACACCGGGGAGCTGTTTTTT.

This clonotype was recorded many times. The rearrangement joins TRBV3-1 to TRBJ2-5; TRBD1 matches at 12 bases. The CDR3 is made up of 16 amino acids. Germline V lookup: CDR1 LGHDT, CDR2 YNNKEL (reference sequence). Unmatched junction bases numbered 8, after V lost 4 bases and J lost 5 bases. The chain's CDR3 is CASSPGQGASGETQYF. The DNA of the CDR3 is TGTGCCAGCAGCCCGGGACAGGGGGCGTCGGGGGAGACCCAGTACTTC.